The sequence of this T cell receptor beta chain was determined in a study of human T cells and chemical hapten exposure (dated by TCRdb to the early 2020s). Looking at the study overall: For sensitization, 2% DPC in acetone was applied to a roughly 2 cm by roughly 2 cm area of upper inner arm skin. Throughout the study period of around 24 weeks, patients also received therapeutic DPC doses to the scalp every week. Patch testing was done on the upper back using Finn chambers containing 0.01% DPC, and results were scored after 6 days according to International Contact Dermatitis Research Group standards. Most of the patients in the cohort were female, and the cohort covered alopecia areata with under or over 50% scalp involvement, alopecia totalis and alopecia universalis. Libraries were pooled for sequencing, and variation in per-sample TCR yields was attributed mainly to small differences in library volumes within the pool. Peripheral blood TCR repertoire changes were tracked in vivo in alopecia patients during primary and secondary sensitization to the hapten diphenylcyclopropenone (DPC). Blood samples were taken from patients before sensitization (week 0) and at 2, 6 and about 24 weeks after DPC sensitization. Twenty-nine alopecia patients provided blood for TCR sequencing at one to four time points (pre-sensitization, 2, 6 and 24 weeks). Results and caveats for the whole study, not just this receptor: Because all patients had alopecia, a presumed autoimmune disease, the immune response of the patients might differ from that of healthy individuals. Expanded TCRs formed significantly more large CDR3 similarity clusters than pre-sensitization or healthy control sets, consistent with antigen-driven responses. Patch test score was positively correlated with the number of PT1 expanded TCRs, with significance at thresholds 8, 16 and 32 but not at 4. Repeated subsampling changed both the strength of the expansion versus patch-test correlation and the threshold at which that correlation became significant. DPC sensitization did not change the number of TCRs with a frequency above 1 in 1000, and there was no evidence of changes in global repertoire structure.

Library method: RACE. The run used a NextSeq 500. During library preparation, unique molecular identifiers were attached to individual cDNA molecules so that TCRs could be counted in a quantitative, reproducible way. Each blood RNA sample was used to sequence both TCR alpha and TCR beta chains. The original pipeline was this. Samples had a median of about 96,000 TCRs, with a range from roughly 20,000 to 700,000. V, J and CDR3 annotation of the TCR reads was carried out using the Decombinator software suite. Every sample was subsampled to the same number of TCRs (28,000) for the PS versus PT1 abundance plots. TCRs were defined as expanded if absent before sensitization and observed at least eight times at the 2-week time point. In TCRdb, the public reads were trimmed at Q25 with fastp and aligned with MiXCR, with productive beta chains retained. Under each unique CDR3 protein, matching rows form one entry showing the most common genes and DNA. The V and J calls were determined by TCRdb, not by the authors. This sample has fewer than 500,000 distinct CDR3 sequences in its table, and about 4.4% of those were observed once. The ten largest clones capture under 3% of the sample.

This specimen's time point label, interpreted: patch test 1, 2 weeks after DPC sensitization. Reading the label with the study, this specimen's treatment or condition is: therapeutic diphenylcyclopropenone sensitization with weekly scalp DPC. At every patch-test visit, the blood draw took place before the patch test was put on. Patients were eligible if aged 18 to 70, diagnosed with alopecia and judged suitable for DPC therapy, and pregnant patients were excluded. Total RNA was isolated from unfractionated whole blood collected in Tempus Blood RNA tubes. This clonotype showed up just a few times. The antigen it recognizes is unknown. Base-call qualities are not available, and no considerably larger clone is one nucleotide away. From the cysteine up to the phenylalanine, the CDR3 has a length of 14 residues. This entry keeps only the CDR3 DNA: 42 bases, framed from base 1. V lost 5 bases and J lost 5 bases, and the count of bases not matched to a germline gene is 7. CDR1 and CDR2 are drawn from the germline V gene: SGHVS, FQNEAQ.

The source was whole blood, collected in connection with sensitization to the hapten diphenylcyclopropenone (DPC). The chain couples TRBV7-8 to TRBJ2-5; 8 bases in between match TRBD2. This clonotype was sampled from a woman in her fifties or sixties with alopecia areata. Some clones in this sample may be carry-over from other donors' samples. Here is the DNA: TGTGCCAGCAGCCCGAGCGGGAGAGGGGAGACCCAGTACTTC. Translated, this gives CASSPSGRGETQYF.